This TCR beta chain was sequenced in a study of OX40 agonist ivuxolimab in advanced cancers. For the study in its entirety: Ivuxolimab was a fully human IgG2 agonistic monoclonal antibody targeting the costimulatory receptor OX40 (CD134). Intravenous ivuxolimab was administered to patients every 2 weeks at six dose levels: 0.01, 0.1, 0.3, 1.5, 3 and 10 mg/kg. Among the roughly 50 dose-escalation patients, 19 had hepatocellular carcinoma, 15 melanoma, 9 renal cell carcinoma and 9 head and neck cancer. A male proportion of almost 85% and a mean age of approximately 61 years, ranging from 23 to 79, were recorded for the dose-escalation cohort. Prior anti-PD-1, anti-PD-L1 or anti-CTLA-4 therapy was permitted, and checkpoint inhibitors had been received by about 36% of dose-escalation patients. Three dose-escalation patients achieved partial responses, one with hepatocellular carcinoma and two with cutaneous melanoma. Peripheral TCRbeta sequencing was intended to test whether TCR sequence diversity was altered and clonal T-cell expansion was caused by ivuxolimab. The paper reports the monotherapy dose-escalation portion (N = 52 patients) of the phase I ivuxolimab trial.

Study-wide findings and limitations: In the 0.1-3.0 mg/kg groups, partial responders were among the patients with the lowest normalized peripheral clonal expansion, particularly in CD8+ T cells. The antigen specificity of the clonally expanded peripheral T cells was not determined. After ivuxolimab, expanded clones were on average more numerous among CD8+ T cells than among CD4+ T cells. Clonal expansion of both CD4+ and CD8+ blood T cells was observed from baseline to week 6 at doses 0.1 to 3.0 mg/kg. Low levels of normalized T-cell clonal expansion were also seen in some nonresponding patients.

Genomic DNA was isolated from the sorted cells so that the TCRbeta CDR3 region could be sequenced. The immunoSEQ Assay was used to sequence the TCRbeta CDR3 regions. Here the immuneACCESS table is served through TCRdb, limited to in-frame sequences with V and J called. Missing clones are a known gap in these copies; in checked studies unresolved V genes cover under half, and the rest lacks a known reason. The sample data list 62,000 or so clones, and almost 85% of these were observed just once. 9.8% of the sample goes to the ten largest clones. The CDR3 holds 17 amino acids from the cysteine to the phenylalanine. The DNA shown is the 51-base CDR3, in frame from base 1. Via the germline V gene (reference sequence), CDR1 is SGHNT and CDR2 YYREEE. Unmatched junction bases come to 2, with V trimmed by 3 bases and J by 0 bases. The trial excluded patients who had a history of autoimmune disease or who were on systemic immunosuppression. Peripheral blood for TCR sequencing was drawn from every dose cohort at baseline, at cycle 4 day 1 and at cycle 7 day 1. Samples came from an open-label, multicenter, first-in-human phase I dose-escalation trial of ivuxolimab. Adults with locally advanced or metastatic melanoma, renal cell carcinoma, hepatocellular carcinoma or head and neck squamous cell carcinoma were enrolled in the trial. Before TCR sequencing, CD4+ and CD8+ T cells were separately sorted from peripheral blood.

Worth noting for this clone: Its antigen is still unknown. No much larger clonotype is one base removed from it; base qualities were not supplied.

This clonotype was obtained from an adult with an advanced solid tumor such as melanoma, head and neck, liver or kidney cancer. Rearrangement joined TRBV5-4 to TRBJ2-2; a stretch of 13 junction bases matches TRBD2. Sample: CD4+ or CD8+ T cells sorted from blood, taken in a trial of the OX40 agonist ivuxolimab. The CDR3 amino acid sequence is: CASSSGLAGSNTGELFF. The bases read TGTGCCAGCAGCTCGGGACTAGCGGGGTCGAACACCGGGGAGCTGTTTTTT.